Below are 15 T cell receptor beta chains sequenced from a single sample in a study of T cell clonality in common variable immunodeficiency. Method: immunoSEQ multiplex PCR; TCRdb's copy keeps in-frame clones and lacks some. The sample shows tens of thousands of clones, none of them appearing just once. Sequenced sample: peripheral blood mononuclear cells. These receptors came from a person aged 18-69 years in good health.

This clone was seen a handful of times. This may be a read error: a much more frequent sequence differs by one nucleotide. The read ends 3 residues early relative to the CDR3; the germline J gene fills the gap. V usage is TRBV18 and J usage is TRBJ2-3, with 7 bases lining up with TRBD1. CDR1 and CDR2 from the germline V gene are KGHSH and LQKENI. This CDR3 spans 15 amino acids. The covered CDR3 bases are TGTGCCAGCTCACCGGACAGGATGGGCAATCAGCCG. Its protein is CASSPDRMGNQP. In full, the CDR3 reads CASSPDRMGNQPQYF.

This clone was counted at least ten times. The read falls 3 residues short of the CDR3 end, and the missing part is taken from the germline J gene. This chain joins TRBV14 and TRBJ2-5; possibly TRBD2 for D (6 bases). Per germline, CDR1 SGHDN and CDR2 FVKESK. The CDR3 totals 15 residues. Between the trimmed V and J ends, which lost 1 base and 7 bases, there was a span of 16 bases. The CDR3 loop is CASSQAGVAWGTQYF. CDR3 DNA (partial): TGTGCCAGCAGCCAAGCGGGAGTAGCGTGGGGGACC.

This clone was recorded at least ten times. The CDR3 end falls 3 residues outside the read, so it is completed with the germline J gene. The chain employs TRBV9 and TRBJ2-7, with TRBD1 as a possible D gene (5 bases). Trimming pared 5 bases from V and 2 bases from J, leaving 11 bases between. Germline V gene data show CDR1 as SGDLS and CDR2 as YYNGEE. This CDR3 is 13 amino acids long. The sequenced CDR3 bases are TGTGCCAGCAGTGGGGCGCCCGCCTACGAG. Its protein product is CASSGAPAYE. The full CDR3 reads CASSGAPAYEQYF.

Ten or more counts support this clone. The covered CDR3 bases are TGTGCCAGCAGCCCGGGGACCGGGGAG. Amino acids: CASSPGTGE. The whole CDR3 sequence is CASSPGTGELFF. The chain links TRBV7-3 to TRBJ2-2, with D possibly matching TRBD2 (5 bases). The read is 3 residues too short to cover the CDR3 end, so that end is filled in from the germline J gene. Between the trimmed V and J ends, which lost 5 bases and 5 bases, there was a span of 6 bases. The V gene's germline CDR1 is SGHTA and CDR2 FQGTGA. The CDR3 contains 12 residues.

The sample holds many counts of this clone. CDR3 DNA, as far as it was read: TGTGCCACCAGCAGGCGGGAGAACTATGGC. It is translated as CATSRRENYG. The entire CDR3 reads CATSRRENYGYTF. This rearrangement joins TRBV15 to TRBJ1-2; D is ambiguous. Read data end 3 residues before the CDR3 end; the end is taken from the germline J gene. Trimming took 3 bases from V and 2 from J, leaving 7 bases between them. CDR3 length: 13 amino acids. Germline-derived CDR1 and CDR2 are LNHNV and YYDKDF (reference sequence).

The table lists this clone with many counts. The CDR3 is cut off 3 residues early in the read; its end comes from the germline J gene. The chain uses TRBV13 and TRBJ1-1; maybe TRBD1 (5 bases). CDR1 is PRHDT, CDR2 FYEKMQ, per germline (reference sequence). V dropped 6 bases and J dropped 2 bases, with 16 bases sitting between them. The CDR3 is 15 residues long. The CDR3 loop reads CASSYRTSLNTEAFF. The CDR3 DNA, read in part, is TGTGCCAGCAGTTATCGGACAAGCCTAAACACTGAA.

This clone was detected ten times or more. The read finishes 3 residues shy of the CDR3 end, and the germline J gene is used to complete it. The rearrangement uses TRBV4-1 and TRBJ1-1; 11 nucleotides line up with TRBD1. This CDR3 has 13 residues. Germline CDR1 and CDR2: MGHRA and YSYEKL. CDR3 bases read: TGCGCCAGCAGCCAGCAGGACAGGGGGCCG. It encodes CASSQQDRGP. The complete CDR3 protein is CASSQQDRGPAFF.

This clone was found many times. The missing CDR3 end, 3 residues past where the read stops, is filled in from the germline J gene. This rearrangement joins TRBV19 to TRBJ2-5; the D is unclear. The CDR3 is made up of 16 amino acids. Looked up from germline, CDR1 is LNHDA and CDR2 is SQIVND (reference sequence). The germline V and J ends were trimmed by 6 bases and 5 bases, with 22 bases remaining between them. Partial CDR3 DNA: TGTGCCAGTAGCTCGGTGGGCCTGCAGGTAGAGGAGACC. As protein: CASSSVGLQVEET. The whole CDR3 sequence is CASSSVGLQVEETQYF.

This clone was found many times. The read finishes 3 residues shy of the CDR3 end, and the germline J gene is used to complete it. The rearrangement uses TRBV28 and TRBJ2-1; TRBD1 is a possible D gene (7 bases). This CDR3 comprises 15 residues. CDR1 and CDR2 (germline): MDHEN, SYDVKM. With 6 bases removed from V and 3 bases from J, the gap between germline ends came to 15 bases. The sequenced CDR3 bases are TGTGCCAGCAGCCCCCAGGGGGGCATCTACAATGAG. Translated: CASSPQGGIYNE. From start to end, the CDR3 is CASSPQGGIYNEQFF.

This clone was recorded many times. CDR3 protein: CSARDATLNSNQPQHF. The DNA read from the CDR3 is TGCAGTGCTAGAGACGCGACATTAAATAGCAATCAGCCC. The chain has TRBV20-1 and TRBJ1-5; D remains ambiguous. The CDR3 goes on 3 residues after the read ends, and that part is filled in from the germline J gene. The ends were cut back, 0 bases at V and 0 bases at J, with 12 bases in the middle. This CDR3 has 16 residues. Looked up from germline, CDR1 is DFQATT and CDR2 is SNEGSKA (reference sequence).

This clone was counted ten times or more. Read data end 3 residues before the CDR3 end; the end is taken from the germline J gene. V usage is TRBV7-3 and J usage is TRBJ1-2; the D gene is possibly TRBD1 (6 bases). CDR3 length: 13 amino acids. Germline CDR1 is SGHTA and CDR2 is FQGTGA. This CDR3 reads CASSLTGRGGYTF. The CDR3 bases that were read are TGTGCCAGCAGCTTAACGGGGAGGGGGGGC.

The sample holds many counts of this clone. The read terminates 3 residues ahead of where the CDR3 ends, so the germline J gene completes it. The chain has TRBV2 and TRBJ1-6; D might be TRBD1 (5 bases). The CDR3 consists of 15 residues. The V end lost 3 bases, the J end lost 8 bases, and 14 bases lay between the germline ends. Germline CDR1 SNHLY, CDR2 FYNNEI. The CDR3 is CASSDPGPLDSPLHF. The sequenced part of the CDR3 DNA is TGTGCCAGCAGTGATCCAGGGCCCTTGGATTCACCC.

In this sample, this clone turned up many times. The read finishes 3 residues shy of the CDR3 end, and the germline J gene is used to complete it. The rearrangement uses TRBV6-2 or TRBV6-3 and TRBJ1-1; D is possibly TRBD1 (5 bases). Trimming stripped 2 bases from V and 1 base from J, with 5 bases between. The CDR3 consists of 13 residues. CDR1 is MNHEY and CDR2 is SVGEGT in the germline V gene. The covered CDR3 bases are TGTGCCAGCAGTTACGGACAGAACACTGAA. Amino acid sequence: CASSYGQNTE. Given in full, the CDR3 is CASSYGQNTEAFF.

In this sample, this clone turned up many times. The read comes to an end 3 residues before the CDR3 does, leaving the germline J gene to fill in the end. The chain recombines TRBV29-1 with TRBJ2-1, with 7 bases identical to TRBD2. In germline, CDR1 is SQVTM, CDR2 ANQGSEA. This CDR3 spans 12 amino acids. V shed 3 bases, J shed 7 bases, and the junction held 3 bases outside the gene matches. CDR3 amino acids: CSVDGGRNEQFF. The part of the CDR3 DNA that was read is TGCAGCGTTGACGGGGGGAGGAATGAG.

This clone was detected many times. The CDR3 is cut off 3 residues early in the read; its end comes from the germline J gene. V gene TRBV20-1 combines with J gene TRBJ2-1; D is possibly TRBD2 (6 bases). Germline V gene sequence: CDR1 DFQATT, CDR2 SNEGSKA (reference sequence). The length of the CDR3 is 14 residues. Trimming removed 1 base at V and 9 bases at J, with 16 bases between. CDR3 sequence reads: CSARALVMGGEQFF. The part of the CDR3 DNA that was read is TGCAGTGCTAGAGCACTAGTTATGGGGGGTGAG.